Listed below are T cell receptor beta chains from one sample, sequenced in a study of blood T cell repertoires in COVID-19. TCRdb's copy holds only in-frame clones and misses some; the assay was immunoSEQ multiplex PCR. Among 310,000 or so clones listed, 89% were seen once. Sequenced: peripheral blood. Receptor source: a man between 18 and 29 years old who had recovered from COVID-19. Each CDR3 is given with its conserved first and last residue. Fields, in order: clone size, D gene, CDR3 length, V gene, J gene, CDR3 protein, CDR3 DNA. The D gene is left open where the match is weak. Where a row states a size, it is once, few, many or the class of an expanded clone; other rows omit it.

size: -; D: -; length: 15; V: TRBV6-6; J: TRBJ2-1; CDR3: CASSNQHQGTNEQFF; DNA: TGTGCCAGCAGTAACCAACACCAGGGTACAAATGAGCAGTTCTTC
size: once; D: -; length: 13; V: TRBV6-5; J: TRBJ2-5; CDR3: CASSRDFQETQYF; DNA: TGTGCCAGCAGCCGGGACTTCCAAGAGACCCAGTACTTC
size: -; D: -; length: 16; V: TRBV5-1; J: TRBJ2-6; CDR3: CASSFQAVSGANVLTF; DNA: TGCGCCAGCAGTTTTCAGGCCGTTTCTGGGGCCAACGTCCTGACTTTC
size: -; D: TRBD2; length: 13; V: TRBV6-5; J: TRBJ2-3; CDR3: CASSYGGLAAQYF; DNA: TGTGCCAGCAGTTACGGAGGGCTAGCGGCGCAGTATTTT
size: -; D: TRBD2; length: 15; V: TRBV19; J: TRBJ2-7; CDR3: CASSIGLAGGYEQYF; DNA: TGTGCCAGTAGTATAGGTCTAGCGGGGGGCTACGAGCAGTACTTC
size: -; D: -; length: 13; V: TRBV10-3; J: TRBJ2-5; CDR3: CAISEGGRETQYF; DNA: TGTGCCATCAGTGAGGGGGGGAGAGAGACCCAGTACTTC
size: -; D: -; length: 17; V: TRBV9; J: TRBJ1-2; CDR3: CASSSPTVHTINYGYTF; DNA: TGTGCCAGCAGCTCCCCTACGGTTCATACCATTAACTATGGCTACACCTTC
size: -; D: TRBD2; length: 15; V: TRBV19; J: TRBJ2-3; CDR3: CAMSNSGRATDTQYF; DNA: TGTGCCATGTCGAATAGCGGGAGGGCCACAGATACGCAGTATTTT
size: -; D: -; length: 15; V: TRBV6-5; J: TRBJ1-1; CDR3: CASNSREGMNTEAFF; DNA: TGTGCCAGCAACTCCAGGGAGGGGATGAACACTGAAGCTTTCTTT
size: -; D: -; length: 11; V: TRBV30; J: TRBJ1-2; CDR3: CAWSINYGYTF; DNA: TGTGCCTGGAGTATAAACTATGGCTACACCTTC
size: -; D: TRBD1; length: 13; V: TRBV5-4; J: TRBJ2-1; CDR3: CASSRQGPNEQFF; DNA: TGTGCCAGCAGCCGACAGGGGCCCAATGAGCAGTTCTTC
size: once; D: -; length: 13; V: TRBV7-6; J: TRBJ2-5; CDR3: CASSLKRQETQYF; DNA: TGTGCCAGCAGCTTGAAGAGACAAGAGACCCAGTACTTC
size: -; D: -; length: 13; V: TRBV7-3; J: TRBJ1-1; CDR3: CASSFRQNTEAFF; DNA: TGTGCCAGCAGCTTCCGACAGAACACTGAAGCTTTCTTT
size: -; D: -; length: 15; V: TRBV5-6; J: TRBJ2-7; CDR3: CASSLPRLGIYEQYF; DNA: TGTGCCAGCAGCTTACCCCGACTAGGTATCTACGAGCAGTACTTC
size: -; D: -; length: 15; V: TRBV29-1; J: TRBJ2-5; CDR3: CSVEYLSPYQETQYF; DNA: TGCAGCGTTGAGTATCTGAGCCCGTACCAAGAGACCCAGTACTTC
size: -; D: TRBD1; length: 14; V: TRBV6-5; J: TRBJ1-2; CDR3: CASSRDRANYGYTF; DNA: TGTGCCAGCAGCCGGGACAGAGCTAACTATGGCTACACCTTC
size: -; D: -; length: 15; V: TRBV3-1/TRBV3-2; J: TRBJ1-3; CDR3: CASSRPQGPGNTIYF; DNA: TGTGCCAGCAGCCGGCCGCAGGGCCCTGGAAACACCATATATTTT
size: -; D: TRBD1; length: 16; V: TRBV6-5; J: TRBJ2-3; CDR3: CASSYSGGTGADTQYF; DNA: TGTGCCAGCAGTTACTCAGGGGGGACAGGGGCAGATACGCAGTATTTT
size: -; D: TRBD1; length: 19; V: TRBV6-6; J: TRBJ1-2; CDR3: CASSLQTVNRGARGYGYTF; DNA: TGTGCCAGCAGTCTCCAAACCGTGAACAGGGGGGCCAGGGGCTATGGCTACACCTTC
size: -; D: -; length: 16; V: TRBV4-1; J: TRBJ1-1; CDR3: CASSHTSEGRVEEAFF; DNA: TGCGCCAGCAGCCACACTTCGGAGGGCCGGGTGGAAGAAGCTTTCTTT
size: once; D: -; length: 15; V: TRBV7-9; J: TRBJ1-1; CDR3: CASSLWSQGNTEAFF; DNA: TGTGCCAGCAGCTTGTGGAGTCAAGGGAACACTGAAGCTTTCTTT
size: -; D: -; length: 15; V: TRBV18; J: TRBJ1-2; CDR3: CASSPPGTNNYGYTF; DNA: TGTGCCAGCTCACCACCGGGGACAAATAACTATGGCTACACCTTC
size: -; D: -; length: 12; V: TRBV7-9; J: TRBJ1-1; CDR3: CASSLGAGEAFF; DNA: TGTGCCAGCAGCTTAGGGGCCGGTGAAGCTTTCTTT
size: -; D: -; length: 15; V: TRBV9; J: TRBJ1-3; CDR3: CASSVGGVSGNTIYF; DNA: TGTGCCAGCAGCGTAGGCGGAGTCTCTGGAAACACCATATATTTT
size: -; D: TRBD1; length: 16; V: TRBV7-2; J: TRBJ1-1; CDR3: CASSPQDRGRGWKAFF; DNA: TGTGCCAGCAGCCCTCAGGACAGGGGGCGAGGGTGGAAAGCTTTCTTT
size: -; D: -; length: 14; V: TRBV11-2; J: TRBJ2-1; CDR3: CASRSPTRYNEQFF; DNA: TGTGCCAGCAGATCCCCAACTCGGTACAATGAGCAGTTCTTC
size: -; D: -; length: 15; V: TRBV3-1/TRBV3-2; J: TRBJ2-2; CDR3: CASSRGGTAGGELFF; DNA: TGTGCCAGCAGCCGGGGCGGGACGGCAGGCGGGGAGCTGTTTTTT
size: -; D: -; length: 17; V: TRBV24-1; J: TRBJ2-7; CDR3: CATSDSPLAQGLHEQYF; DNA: TGTGCCACCAGTGATTCCCCCCTAGCACAAGGCCTGCACGAGCAGTACTTC
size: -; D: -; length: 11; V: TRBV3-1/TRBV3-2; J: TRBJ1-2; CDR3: CASSPGDAKTF; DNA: TGTGCCAGCAGCCCAGGGGACGCGAAGACCTTC
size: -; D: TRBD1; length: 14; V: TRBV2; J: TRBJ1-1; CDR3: CASGGQAYYTEAFF; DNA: TGTGCCAGCGGGGGACAGGCATACTACACTGAAGCTTTCTTT
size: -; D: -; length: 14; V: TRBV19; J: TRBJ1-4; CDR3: CASSIQVGDEKLFF; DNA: TGTGCCAGTAGTATACAAGTAGGGGATGAAAAACTGTTTTTT
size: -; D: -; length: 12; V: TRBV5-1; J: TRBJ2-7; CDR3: CASSLTFYEQYF; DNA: TGCGCCAGCAGCTTAACATTCTACGAGCAGTACTTC
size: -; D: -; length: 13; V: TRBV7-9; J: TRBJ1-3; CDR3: CASSLNDRNTIYF; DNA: TGTGCCAGCAGCTTAAACGACAGAAACACCATATATTTT
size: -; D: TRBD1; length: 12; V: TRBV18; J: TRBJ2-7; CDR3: CASSPPGQEQYF; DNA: TGTGCCAGCTCACCACCGGGACAGGAGCAGTACTTC
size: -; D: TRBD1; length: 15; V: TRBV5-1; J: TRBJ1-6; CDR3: CASSSGTAANSPLHF; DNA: TGCGCCAGCAGCTCGGGGACAGCAGCTAATTCACCCCTCCACTTT
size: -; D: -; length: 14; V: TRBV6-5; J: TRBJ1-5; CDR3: CASSERGWGQPQHF; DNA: TGTGCCAGCAGCGAGAGGGGGTGGGGTCAGCCCCAGCATTTT
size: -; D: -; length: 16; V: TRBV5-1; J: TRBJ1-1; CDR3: CASSFHRDTMNTEAFF; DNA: TGCGCCAGCAGCTTCCACAGGGACACAATGAACACTGAAGCTTTCTTT
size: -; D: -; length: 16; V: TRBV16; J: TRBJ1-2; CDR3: CASSQFGSRSNYGYTF; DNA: TGTGCCAGCAGCCAATTCGGGTCCCGATCTAACTATGGCTACACCTTC
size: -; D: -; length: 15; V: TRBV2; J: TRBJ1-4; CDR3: CASSETRTLNEKLFF; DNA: TGTGCCAGCAGTGAAACTAGAACCTTAAATGAAAAACTGTTTTTT
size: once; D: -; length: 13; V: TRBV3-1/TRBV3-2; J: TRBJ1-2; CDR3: CASSQDPGQGYTF; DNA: TGTGCCAGCAGCCAAGACCCAGGGCAGGGCTACACCTTC
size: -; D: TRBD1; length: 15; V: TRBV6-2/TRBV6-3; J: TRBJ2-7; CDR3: CASSRTGTVAYEQYF; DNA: TGTGCCAGCAGCCGGACCGGGACAGTTGCCTACGAGCAGTACTTC
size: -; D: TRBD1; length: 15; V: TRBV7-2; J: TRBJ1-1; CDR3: CASSIPISGGTEAFF; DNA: TGTGCCAGCAGCATTCCAATCTCAGGGGGCACTGAAGCTTTCTTT
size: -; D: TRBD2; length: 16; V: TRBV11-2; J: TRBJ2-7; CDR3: CASELGPGGKAYEQYF; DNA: TGTGCCAGCGAGCTTGGGCCCGGGGGGAAGGCCTACGAGCAGTACTTC
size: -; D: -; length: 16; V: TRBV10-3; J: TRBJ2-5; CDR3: CAISEMGGPVRETQYF; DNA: TGTGCCATCAGTGAAATGGGGGGGCCTGTACGAGAGACCCAGTACTTC
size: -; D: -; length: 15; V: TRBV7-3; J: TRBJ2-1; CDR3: CASSRASGSYNEQFF; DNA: TGTGCCAGCAGCCGTGCCAGCGGCTCCTACAATGAGCAGTTCTTC
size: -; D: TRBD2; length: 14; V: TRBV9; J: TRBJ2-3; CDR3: CASTGTINTDTQYF; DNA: TGTGCCAGCACAGGGACTATAAACACAGATACGCAGTATTTT
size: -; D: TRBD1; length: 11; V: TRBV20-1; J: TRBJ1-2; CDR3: CSARGRDRVLF; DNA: TGCAGTGCTAGAGGCCGGGACAGGGTTTTGTTC
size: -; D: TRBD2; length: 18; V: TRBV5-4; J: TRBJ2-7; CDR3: CASSLNAGRLAGAGEQYF; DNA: TGTGCCAGCAGCTTGAATGCAGGGAGGCTAGCGGGAGCTGGCGAGCAGTACTTC
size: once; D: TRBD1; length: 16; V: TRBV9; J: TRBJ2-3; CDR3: CASSLPRQGDTDTQYF; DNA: TGTGCCAGCAGCTTACCCCGACAGGGTGACACAGATACGCAGTATTTT
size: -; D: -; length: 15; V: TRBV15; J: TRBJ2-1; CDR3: CATSSAFSVYTEQFF; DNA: TGTGCCACTTCCAGCGCCTTTTCGGTTTACACGGAGCAGTTCTTC
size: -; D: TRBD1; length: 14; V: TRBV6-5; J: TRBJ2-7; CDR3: CASSRDSFSYEQYF; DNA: TGTGCCAGCAGTAGGGACAGTTTCTCCTACGAGCAGTACTTC
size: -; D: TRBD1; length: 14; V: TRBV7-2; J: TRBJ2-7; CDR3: CASSPRQGGDEQYF; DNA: TGTGCCAGCAGCCCGCGACAGGGGGGCGACGAGCAGTACTTC
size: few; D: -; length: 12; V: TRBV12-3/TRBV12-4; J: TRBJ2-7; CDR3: CASTVPPNEQYF; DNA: TGTGCCAGCACGGTCCCTCCTAACGAGCAGTACTTC
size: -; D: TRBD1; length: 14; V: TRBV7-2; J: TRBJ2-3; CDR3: CASSFDRVTDTQYF; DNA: TGTGCCAGCAGCTTCGACAGGGTGACAGATACGCAGTATTTT
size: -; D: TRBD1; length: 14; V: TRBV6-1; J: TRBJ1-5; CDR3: CASSEGQSVKPQHF; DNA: TGTGCCAGCAGTGAGGGACAGTCAGTCAAGCCCCAGCATTTT